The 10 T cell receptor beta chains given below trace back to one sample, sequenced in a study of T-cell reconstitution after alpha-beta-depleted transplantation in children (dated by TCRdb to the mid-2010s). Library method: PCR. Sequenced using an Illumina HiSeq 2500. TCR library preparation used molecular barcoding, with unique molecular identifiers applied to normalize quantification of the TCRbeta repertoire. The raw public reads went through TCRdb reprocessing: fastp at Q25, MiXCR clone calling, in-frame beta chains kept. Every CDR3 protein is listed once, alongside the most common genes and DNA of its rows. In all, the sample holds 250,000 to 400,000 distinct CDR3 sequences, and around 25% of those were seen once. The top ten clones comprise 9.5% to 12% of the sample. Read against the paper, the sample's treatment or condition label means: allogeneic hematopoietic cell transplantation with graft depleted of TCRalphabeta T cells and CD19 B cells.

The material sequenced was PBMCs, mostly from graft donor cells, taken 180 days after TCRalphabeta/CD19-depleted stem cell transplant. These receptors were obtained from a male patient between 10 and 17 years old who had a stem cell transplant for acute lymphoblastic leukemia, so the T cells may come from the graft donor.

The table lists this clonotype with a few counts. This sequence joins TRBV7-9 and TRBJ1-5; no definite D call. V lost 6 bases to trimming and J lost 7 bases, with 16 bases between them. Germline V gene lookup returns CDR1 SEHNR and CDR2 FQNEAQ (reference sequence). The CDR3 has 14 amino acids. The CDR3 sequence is CASSSPTLGQPQHF. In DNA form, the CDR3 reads TGTGCCAGCAGTTCCCCGACCCTGGGGCAGCCCCAGCATTTT.

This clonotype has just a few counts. The CDR3 protein is CASSPTGAFSYEQYF. CDR3 DNA: TGTGCCAGCAGCCCGACAGGGGCTTTTTCCTACGAGCAGTACTTC. The chain carries TRBV7-6 and TRBJ2-7; TRBD1 agrees at 8 bases. The CDR3 length is 15 residues. After removal of 5 bases from V and 1 base from J, the junction contained 7 bases not matched to a gene. Germline V lookup: CDR1 SGHVS, CDR2 FNYEAQ.

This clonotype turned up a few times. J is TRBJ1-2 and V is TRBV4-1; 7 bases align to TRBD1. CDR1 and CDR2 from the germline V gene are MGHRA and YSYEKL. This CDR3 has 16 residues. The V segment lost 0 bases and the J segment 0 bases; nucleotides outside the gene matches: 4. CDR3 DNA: TGCGCCAGCAGCCAAGAGTGGACAGGAACTAACTATGGCTACACCTTC. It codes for CASSQEWTGTNYGYTF.

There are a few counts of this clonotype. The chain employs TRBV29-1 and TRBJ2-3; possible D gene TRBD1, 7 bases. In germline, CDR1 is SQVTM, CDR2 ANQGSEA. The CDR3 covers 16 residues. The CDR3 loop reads CIPGGAGTASTDTQYF. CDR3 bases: TGCATCCCCGGAGGGGCCGGGACAGCTAGCACAGATACGCAGTATTTT.

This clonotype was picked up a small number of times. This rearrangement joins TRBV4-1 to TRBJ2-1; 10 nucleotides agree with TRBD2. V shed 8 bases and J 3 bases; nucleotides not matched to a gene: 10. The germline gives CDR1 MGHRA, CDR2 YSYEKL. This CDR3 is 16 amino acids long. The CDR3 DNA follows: TGCGCCAGCTCTCCTCTAGCGGGAGTCGGCTACAATGAGCAGTTCTTC. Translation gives CASSPLAGVGYNEQFF.

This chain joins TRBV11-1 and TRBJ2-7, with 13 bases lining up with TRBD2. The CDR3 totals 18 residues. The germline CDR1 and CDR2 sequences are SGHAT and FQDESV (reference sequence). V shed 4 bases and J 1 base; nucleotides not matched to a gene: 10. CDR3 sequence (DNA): TGTGCCAGCAGCTCGCCGGGACTAGCGGGATTGAGATCCTACGAGCAGTACTTC. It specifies CASSSPGLAGLRSYEQYF.

CDR3 sequence reads: CASSDPGLAFNEQFF. The DNA of the CDR3 is TGCGCCAGCAGCGACCCGGGACTAGCGTTTAATGAGCAGTTCTTC. The chain is built from TRBV5-1 and TRBJ2-1; TRBD2 matches at 10 bases. The CDR3 length is 15 residues. Germline V lookup: CDR1 SGHRS, CDR2 YFSETQ. Germline trimming cut 4 bases from V and 7 bases from J; bases unmatched to any gene: 8.

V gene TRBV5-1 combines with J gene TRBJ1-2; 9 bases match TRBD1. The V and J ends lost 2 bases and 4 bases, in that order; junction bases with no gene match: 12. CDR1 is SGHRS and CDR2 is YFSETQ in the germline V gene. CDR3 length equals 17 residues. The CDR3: CASSFTGTGSYLYGYTF. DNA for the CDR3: TGCGCCAGCAGCTTCACCGGGACAGGGAGCTATCTCTATGGCTACACCTTC.

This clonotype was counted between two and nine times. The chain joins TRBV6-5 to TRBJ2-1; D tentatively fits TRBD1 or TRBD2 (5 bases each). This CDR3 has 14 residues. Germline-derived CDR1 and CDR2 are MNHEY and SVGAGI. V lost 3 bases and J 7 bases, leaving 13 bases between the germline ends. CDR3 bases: TGTGCCAGCAGTTATCGGGACCAGGTAAATGAGCAGTTCTTC. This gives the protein CASSYRDQVNEQFF.

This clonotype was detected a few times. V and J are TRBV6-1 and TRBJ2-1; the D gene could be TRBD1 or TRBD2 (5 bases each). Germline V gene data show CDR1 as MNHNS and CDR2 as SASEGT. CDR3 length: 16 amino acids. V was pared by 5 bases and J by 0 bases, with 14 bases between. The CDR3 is CASSTTRGPSYNEQFF. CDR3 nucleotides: TGTGCCAGCAGTACCACGAGGGGTCCCTCCTACAATGAGCAGTTCTTC.